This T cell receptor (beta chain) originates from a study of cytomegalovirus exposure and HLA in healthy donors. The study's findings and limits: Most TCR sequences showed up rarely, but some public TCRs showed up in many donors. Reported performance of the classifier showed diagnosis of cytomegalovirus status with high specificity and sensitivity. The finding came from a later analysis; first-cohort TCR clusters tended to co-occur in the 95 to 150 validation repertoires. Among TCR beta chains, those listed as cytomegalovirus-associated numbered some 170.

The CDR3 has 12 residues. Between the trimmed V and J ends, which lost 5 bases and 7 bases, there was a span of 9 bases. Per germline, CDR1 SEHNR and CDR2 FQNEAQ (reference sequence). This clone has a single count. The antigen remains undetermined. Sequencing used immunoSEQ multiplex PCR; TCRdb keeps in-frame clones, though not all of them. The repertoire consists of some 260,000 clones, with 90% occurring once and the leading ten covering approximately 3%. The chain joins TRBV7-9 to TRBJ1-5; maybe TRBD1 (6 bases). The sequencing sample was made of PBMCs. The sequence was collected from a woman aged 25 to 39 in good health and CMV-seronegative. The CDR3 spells CASSIQGQPQHF. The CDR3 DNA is TGTGCCAGCAGCATACAGGGCCAGCCCCAGCATTTT.